The clone carrying this T cell receptor (beta chain) was counted only a few times. Its antigen remains unidentified. Sequencing libraries for TCR beta were prepared with iRepertoire HTBI primers and Arm-PCR of CDR3 regions. Using its own MiXCR run on the multiplex PCR reads, TCRdb lists one record per CDR3 protein. The table has roughly 360,000 distinct CDR3 sequences, 23% seen once. The data were obtained in a study of regulatory T cells in long-lasting Graves disease. Turning to the study itself: Persistent Graves' disease meant over 5 years of antithyroid drugs with positive TSH receptor antibodies.

Time point here: persistent/refractory GD, antithyroid drugs over 5 years with positive TRAb. PBMCs provided the RNA from which the TCR library was made. In Xi'an, China, an endocrinology department was the source of patients. Study-wide findings and caveats: TRBV28, TRBJ1-2 and TRBJ2-5 were segments that persistent disease favored. Lower TCR diversity was seen in persistent Graves' patients than in newly diagnosed ones.

Trimming shortened V by 8 bases and J by 9 bases, and 22 bases separated the two germline ends. The CDR3 is 15 residues long. Germline values: CDR1 SGHAT, CDR2 FQNNGV. The chain recombines TRBV11-2 with TRBJ2-2, with D possibly matching TRBD1 (6 bases). The sample in question was peripheral blood mononuclear cells (PBMCs), obtained when the disease was refractory, from a patient treated with antithyroid drugs. This receptor was obtained from a woman between 40 and 55 years old with Graves disease. As DNA, the CDR3 is TGTGCCAGCCACAGCTTACGGGGACAACCGAGGGAGCTGTTTTTT. This encodes CASHSLRGQPRELFF. Complete variable domain (other parts from reference TRBV11-2 and TRBJ2-2): EAGVAQSPRYKIIEKRQSVAFWCNPISGHATLYWYQQILGQGPKLLIQFQNNGVVDDSQLPKDRFSAERLKGVDSTLKIQPAKLEDSAVYLCASHSLRGQPRELFFGEGSRLTVL.